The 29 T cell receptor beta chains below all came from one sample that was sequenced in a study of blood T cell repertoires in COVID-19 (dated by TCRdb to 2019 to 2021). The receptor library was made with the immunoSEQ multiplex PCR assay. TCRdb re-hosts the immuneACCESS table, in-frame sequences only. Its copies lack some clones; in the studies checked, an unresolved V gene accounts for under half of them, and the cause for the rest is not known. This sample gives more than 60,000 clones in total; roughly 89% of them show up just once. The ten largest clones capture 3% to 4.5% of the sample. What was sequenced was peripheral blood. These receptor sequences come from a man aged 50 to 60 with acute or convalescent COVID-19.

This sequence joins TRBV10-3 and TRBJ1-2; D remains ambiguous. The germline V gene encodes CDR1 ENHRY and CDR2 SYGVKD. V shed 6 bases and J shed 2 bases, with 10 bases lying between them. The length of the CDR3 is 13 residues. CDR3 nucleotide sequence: TGTGCCATCAGCAGGCCCGAGAACTATGGCTACACCTTC. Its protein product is CAISRPENYGYTF.

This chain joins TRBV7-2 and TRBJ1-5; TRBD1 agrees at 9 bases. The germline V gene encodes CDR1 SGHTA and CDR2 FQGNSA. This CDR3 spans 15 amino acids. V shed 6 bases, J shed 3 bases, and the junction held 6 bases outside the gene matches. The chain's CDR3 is CASSFGTGLNQPQHF. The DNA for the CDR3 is TGTGCCAGCAGTTTCGGGACAGGGCTCAATCAGCCCCAGCATTTT.

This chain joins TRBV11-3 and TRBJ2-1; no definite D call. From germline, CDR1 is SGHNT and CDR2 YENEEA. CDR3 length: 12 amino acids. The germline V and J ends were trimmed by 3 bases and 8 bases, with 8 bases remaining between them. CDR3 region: CASSFSLDEQFF. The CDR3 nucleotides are TGTGCCAGCAGCTTTAGTCTAGATGAGCAGTTCTTC.

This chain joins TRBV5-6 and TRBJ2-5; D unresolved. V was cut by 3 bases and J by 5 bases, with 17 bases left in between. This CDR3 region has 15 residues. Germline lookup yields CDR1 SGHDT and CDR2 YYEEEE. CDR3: CASSSPSRLGETQYF. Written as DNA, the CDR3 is TGTGCCAGCAGCTCCCCCTCTAGGCTCGGGGAGACCCAGTACTTC. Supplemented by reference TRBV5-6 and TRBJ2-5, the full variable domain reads DAGVTQSPTHLIKTRGQQVTLRCSPKSGHDTVSWYQQALGQGPQFIFQYYEEEERQRGNFPDRFSGHQFPNYSSELNVNALLLGDSALYLCASSSPSRLGETQYFGPGTRLLVL.

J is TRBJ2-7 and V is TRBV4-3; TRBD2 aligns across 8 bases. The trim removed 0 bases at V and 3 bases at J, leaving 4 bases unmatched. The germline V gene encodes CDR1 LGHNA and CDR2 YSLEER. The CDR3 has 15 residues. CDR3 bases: TGCGCCAGCAGCCAAGATCAGCGGGGGAACTACGAGCAGTACTTC. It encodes CASSQDQRGNYEQYF.

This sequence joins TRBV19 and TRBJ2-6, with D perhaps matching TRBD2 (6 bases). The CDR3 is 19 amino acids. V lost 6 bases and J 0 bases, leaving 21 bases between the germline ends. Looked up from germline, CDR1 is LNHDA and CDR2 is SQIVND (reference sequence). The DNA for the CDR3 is TGTGCCAGTAGAAAGGCCCGGGCGAGCGGGTACTCTGGGGCCAACGTCCTGACTTTC. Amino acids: CASRKARASGYSGANVLTF.

The CDR3, as DNA: TGCAGCGTTGAATTGGCGGGGGACTACGAGCAGTACTTC. It is translated as CSVELAGDYEQYF. This chain connects TRBV29-1 to TRBJ2-7; 7 bases are a match to TRBD2. V shed 2 bases and J 3 bases; nucleotides not matched to a gene: 4. Germline CDR1 is SQVTM and CDR2 is ANQGSEA. There are 13 residues in the CDR3.

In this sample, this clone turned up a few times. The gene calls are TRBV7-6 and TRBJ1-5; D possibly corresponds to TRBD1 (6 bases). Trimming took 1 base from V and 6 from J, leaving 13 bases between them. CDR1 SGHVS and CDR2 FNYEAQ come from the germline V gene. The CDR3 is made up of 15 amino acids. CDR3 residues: CASSLVQGVGQPQHF. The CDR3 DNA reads TGTGCCAGCAGCTTAGTACAGGGAGTTGGTCAGCCCCAGCATTTT.

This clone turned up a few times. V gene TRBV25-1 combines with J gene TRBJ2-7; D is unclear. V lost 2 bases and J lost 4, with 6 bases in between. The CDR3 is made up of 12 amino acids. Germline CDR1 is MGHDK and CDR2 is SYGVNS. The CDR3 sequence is CASSEVTYEQYF. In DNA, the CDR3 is TGTGCCAGCAGTGAAGTAACTTACGAGCAGTACTTC.

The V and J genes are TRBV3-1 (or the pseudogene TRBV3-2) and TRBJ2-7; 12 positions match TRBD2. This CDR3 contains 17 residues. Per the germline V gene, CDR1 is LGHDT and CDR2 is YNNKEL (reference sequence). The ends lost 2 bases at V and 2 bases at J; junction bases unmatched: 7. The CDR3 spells CASSQRLAGALPYEQYF. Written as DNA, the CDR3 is TGTGCCAGCAGCCAACGACTAGCGGGAGCCCTGCCCTACGAGCAGTACTTC.

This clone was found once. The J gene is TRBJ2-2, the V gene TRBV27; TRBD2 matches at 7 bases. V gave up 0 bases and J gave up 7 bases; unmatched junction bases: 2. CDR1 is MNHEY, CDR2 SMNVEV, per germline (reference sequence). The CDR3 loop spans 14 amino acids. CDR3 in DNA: TGTGCCAGCAGTTTATCGGGGGGGGTCGGGGAGCTGTTTTTT. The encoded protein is CASSLSGGVGELFF.

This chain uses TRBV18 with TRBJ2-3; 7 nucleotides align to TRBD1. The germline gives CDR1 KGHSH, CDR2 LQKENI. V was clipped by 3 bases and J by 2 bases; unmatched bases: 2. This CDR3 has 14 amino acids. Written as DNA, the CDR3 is TGTGCCAGCTCACCGGGACAGTACACAGATACGCAGTATTTT. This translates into CASSPGQYTDTQYF.

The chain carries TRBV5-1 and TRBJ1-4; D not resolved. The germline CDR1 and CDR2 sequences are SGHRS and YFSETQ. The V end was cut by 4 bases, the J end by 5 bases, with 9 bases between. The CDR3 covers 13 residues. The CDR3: CASSEGWNEKLFF. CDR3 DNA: TGCGCCAGCAGCGAGGGCTGGAATGAAAAACTGTTTTTT.

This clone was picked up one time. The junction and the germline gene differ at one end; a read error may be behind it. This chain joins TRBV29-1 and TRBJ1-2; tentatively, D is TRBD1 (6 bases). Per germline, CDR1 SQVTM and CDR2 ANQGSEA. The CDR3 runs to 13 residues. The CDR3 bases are TGCAGCGTAGAAGAACAGGGCTACTATGGCTACACCTTC. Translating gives CSVEEQGYYGYTF.

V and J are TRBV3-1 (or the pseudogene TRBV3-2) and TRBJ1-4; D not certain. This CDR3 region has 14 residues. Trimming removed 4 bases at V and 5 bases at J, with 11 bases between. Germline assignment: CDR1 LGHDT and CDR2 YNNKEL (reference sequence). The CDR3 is CASSPRPSNEKLFF. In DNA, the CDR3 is TGTGCCAGCAGCCCCCGTCCAAGCAATGAAAAACTGTTTTTT.

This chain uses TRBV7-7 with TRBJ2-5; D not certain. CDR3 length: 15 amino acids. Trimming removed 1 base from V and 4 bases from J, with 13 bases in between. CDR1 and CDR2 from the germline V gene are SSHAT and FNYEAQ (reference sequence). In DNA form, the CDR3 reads TGTGCCAGCAGCTTAGATTTTTCTAGGCGAGAGACCCAGTACTTC. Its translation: CASSLDFSRRETQYF.

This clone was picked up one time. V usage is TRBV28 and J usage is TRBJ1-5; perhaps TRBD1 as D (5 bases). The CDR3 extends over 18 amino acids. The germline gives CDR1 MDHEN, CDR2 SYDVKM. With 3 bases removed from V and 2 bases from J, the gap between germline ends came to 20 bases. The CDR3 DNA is TGTGCCAGCAGTTTTGGGGGGTCCCCTATAGGGGGCAATCAGCCCCAGCATTTT. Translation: CASSFGGSPIGGNQPQHF.

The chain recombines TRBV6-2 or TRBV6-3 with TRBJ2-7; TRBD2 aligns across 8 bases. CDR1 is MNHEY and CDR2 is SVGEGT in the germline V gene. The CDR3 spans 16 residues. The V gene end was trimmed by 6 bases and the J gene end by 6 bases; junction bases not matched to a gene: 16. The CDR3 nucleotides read TGTGCCAGCAGCGCGACTGGGACTAGATTCCTGGCCGAGCAGTACTTC. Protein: CASSATGTRFLAEQYF.

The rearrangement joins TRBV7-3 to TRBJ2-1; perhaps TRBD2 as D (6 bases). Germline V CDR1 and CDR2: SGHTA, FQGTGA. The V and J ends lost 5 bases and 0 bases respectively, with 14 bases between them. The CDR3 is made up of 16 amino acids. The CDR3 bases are TGTGCCAGCAGCCCCAGTGGGGGGAGCTCCTACAATGAGCAGTTCTTC. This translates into CASSPSGGSSYNEQFF.

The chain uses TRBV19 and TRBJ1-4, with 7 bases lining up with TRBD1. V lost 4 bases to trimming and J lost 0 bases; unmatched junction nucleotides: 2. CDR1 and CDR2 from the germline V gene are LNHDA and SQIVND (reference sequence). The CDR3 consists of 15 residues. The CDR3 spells CASSRQGPTNEKLFF. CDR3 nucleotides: TGTGCCAGTAGTAGACAGGGACCAACTAATGAAAAACTGTTTTTT.

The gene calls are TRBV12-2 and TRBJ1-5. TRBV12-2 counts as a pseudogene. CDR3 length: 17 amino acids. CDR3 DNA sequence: TGTGCAAGTCGCTTCACCGGGAATCTATATAGCAATCAGCCCCAGCATTTT. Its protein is CASRFTGNLYSNQPQHF.

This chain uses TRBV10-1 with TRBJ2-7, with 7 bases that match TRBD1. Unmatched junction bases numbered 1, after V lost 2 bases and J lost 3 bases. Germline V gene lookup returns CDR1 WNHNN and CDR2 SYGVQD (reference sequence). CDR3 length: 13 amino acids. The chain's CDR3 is CASSERDSYEQYF. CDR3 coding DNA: TGCGCCAGCAGTGAGAGGGACAGCTACGAGCAGTACTTC.

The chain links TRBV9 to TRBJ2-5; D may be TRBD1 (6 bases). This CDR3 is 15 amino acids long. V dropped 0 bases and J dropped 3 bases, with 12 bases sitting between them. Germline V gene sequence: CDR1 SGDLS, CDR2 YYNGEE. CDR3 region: CASSVAGQWKETQYF. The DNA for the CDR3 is TGTGCCAGCAGCGTAGCAGGACAGTGGAAAGAGACCCAGTACTTC.

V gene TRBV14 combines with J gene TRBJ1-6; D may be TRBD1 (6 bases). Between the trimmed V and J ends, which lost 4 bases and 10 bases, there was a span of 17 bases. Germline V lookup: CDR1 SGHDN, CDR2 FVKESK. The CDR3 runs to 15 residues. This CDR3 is CASSRSTGLTSPLHF. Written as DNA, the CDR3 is TGTGCCAGCAGCCGAAGTACAGGGTTAACCTCACCCCTCCACTTT.

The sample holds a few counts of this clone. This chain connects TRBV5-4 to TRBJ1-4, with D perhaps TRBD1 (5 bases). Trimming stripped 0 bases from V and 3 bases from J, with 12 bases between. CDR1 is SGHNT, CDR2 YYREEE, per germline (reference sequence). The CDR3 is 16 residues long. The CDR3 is CASSLGAGGANEKLFF. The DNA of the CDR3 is TGTGCCAGCAGCTTGGGGGCCGGAGGGGCTAATGAAAAACTGTTTTTT.

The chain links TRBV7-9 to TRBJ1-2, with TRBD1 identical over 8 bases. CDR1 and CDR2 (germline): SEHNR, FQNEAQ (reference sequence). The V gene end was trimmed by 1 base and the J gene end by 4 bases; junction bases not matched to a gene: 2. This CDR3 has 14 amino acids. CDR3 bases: TGTGCCAGCAGCTTAGACGGACAGGGCTATGGCTACACCTTC. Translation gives CASSLDGQGYGYTF.

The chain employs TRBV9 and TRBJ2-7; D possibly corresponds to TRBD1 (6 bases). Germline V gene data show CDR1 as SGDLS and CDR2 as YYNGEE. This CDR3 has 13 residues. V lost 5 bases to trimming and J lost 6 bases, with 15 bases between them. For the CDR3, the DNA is TGTGCCAGCAGGGGGGACAAAGGAAGCGAGCAGTACTTC. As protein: CASRGDKGSEQYF.

The CDR3 DNA reads TGCAGCGTTGAGAAAACACGAAACACCGGGGAGCTGTTTTTT. It codes for CSVEKTRNTGELFF. This sequence joins TRBV29-1 and TRBJ2-2, with D uncertain. CDR1 and CDR2 from the germline V gene are SQVTM and ANQGSEA. The CDR3 contains 14 residues. V gave up 3 bases and J gave up 2 bases, with 10 bases separating them.

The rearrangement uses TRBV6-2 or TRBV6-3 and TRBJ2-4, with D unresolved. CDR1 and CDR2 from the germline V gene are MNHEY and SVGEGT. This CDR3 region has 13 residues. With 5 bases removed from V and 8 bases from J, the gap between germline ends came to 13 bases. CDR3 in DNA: TGTGCCAGCAGTAACAGAGACGTGGACATTCAGTACTTC. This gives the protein CASSNRDVDIQYF.